The TCR beta chain under discussion was sequenced for a study of shared clonotypes between healthy human individuals. Study background: Used for every donor were three CD4 naive, three CD4 memory, two CD8 naive and one CD8 memory plate.

The assay used deep level. Generated by immunoSEQ multiplex PCR, the TCRdb table keeps only in-frame clones and is missing some. The table includes under 2.5 million clones, just under 95% detected once. The CDR3 loop spans 11 amino acids. Germline V gives CDR1 SQVTM, CDR2 ANQGSEA. Study conclusions and caveats: Represented genetic and exposure-history diversity was restricted by having few donors.

Comments on this clone: Its matching antigen is unknown. Other nucleotide sequences in the sample specify the same CDR3.

The source material was naive CD4+ T cells from PBMCs. Subset noted: CD45RA+ positively selected. The TCR comes from a man aged 18 to 35 in good health. Some clones in this sample may be carry-over from other donors' samples. The rearrangement links TRBV29-1 to TRBJ2-5; TRBD1 matches at 7 bases. With the DNA end fitting TRBJ2-7 better, the J assignment may be wrong. The CDR3 sequence is CSGGQTYEQYF. The CDR3 bases are TGCAGCGGGGGACAGACCTACGAGCAGTACTTC.